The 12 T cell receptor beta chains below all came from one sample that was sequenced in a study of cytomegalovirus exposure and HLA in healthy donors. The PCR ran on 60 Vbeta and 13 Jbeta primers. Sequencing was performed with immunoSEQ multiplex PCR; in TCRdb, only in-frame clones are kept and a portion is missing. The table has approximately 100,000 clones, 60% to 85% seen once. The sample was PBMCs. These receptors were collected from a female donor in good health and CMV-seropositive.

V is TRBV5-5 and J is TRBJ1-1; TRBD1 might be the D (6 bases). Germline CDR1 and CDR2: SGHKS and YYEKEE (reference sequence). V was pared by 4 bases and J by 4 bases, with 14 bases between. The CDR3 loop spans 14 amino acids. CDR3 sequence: CASSPGQKITEAFF. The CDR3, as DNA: TGTGCCAGCAGCCCTGGACAGAAGATCACTGAAGCTTTCTTT.

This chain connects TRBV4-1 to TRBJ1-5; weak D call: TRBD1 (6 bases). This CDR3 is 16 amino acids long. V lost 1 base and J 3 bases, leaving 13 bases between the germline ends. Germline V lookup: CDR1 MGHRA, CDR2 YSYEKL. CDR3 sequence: CASSQGWGQDNQPQHF. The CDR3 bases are TGCGCCAGCAGCCAAGGATGGGGGCAAGACAATCAGCCCCAGCATTTT.

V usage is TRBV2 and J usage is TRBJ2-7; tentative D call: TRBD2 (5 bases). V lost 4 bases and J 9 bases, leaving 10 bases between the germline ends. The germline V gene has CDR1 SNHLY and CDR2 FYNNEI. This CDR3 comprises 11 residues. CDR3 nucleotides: TGTGCCAGCAGTGTGTTGGAGGTGCAGTACTTC. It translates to CASSVLEVQYF.

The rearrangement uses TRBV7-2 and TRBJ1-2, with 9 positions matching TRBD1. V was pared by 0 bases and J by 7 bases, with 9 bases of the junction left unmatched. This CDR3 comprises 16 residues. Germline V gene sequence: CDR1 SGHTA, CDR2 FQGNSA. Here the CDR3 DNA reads TGTGCCAGCAGCTTAGCTGGGACAGGGAAGAATTTTGGCTACACCTTC. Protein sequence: CASSLAGTGKNFGYTF.

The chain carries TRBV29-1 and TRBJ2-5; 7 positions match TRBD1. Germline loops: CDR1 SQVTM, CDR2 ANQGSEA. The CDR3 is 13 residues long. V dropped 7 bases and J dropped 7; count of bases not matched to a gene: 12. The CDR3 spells CSAGRGRGVTQYF. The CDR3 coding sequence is TGCAGCGCTGGCAGGGGGAGAGGGGTGACCCAGTACTTC.

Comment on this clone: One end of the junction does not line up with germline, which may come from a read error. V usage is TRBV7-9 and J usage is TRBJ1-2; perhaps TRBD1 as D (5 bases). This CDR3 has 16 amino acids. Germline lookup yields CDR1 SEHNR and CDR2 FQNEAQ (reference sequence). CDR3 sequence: CSSSLESFREAYGYTF. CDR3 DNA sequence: TGTTCCAGCAGCTTAGAGAGCTTCAGGGAGGCCTATGGCTACACCTTC.

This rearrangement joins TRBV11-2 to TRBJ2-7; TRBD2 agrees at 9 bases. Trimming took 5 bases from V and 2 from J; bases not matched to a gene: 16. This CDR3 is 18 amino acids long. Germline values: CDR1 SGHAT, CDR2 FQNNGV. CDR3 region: CASSPLRRASGKTYEQYF. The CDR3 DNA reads TGTGCCAGCAGCCCCCTCCGGCGGGCTAGCGGGAAGACCTACGAGCAGTACTTC. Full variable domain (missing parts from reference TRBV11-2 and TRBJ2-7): EAGVAQSPRYKIIEKRQSVAFWCNPISGHATLYWYQQILGQGPKLLIQFQNNGVVDDSQLPKDRFSAERLKGVDSTLKIQPAKLEDSAVYLCASSPLRRASGKTYEQYFGPGTRLTVT.

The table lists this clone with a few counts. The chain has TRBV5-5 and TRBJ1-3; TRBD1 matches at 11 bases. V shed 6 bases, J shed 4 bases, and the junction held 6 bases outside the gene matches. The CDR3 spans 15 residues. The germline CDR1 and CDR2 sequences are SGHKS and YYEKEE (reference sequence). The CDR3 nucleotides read TGTGCCAGCACCCAGGGACAGGGGGTAGGAAACACCATATATTTT. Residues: CASTQGQGVGNTIYF.

The CDR3 DNA reads TGTGCCAGCAGCTTAGTGGACAGCTCTGGAAACACCATATATTTT. Translating gives CASSLVDSSGNTIYF. This sequence joins TRBV11-2 and TRBJ1-3, with D tentatively TRBD1 (6 bases). Germline V gene data show CDR1 as SGHAT and CDR2 as FQNNGV. V was clipped by 1 base and J by 0 bases, with 7 bases between them. The CDR3 has 15 residues.

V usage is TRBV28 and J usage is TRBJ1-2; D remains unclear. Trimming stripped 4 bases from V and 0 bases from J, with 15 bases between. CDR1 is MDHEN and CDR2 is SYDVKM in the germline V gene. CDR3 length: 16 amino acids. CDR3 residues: CASSSLTSSANYGYTF. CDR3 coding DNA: TGTGCCAGCAGTTCCTTAACTTCAAGTGCTAACTATGGCTACACCTTC.

The CDR3, as DNA: TGTGCCAGCAGTTACTCCGGGTGGTCGAGAGGTGAGACCCAGTACTTC. Translating it yields CASSYSGWSRGETQYF. This sequence joins TRBV6-5 and TRBJ2-5, with D hard to call. There are 16 residues in the CDR3. Trimming left V 0 bases short and J 5 bases short, with 16 bases between. Germline V gene lookup returns CDR1 MNHEY and CDR2 SVGAGI.

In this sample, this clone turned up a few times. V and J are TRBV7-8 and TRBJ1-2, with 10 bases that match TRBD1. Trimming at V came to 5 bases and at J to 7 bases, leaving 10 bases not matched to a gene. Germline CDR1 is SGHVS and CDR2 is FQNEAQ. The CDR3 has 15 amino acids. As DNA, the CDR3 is TGTGCCAGCAGCAACCAGACAGGGGGCTGGCGTGGCTACACCTTC. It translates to CASSNQTGGWRGYTF.